A selection of T cell receptor beta chains follows, all from one sample in a study of OX40 agonist ivuxolimab in advanced cancers. Data came from immunoSEQ multiplex PCR; TCRdb stores just in-frame clones and leaves some out. The table lists 55,000 to 75,000 clones, roughly 87% of them singletons, with around 2.2% in the top ten. The source was CD4+ or CD8+ T cells sorted from blood, collected in a trial of the OX40 agonist ivuxolimab. Receptors were obtained from an adult with an advanced solid tumor such as melanoma, head and neck, liver or kidney cancer. Both conserved end residues are part of each CDR3. The order of the fields is J gene, V gene, D gene, CDR3 DNA, CDR3 protein. A D gene is named only where the DNA matches it firmly.

j_gene: TRBJ2-7; v_gene: TRBV18; d_gene: NA; CDR3nt: TGTGCCAGCTCACCAGCAAGGGACGGCTCCTACGAGCAGTACTTC; CDR3aa: CASSPARDGSYEQYF
j_gene: TRBJ2-5; v_gene: TRBV28; d_gene: NA; CDR3nt: TGTGCCAGCAGTATCGGACAGCTAGCAGAGACCCAGTACTTC; CDR3aa: CASSIGQLAETQYF
j_gene: TRBJ1-3; v_gene: TRBV5-4; d_gene: NA; CDR3nt: TGTGCCAGCAGCCCGAGGGTGAGCTCTGGAAACACCATATATTTT; CDR3aa: CASSPRVSSGNTIYF
j_gene: TRBJ1-5; v_gene: TRBV7-2; d_gene: NA; CDR3nt: TGTGCCAGCAGCTTAGATGGCAGACTATATAGCAATCAGCCCCAGCATTTT; CDR3aa: CASSLDGRLYSNQPQHF
j_gene: TRBJ2-1; v_gene: TRBV5-6; d_gene: TRBD2; CDR3nt: TGTGCCAGCAGCTTCACGACTAGCGGGGATATCAATGAGCAGTTCTTC; CDR3aa: CASSFTTSGDINEQFF
j_gene: TRBJ1-1; v_gene: TRBV7-2; d_gene: NA; CDR3nt: TGTGCCAGCAGCTCAGAACATGGGAATGAAGCTTTCTTT; CDR3aa: CASSSEHGNEAFF
j_gene: TRBJ1-6; v_gene: TRBV11-3; d_gene: NA; CDR3nt: TGTGCCAGCAGCAAAGGGGGGGCAGGATCACCCCTCCACTTT; CDR3aa: CASSKGGAGSPLHF
j_gene: TRBJ2-6; v_gene: TRBV7-2; d_gene: TRBD1; CDR3nt: TGTGCCAGCAGCTCCTTCTCCGGGACAGGGGTAGGGGCCAACGTCCTGACTTTC; CDR3aa: CASSSFSGTGVGANVLTF
j_gene: TRBJ1-5; v_gene: TRBV29-1; d_gene: NA; CDR3nt: TGCAGCGTTCAGTCAGGGGATCAGCCCCAGCATTTT; CDR3aa: CSVQSGDQPQHF
j_gene: TRBJ2-7; v_gene: TRBV28; d_gene: TRBD1; CDR3nt: TGTGCCAGCAAGGGAGGGACAGGGAGGGACTACGAGCAGTACTTC; CDR3aa: CASKGGTGRDYEQYF
j_gene: TRBJ2-7; v_gene: TRBV21-1; d_gene: NA; CDR3nt: TGTGCCAGCAGCAAAGGGCCGCCTCCGGGACTAGGAGCCGAGCAGTACTTC; CDR3aa: CASSKGPPPGLGAEQYF
j_gene: TRBJ1-2; v_gene: TRBV6-5; d_gene: NA; CDR3nt: TGTGCCAGCAGTGACGGCAGGGGAAAATTTGGCTACACCTTC; CDR3aa: CASSDGRGKFGYTF